Included here is one T cell receptor beta chain sequence, with context. Seattle participants joined during active infection and were tracked over time. This sample was taken from a study of blood T cell repertoires in COVID-19. The wider study: Specimens from acute and convalescent COVID-19 originated in the United States, Italy and Spain. In each case, the material was cDNA or gDNA derived from T cells, B-cell-depleted T cells, or PBMCs.

In the original analysis: Researchers report that nucleated cell counts were estimated from reference gene primer amplification. Profiling relied on immunoSEQ multiplex PCR, and the TCRdb table lists in-frame clones only, not all of them. The V and J calls and clone size come from that table; D and trimming were worked out from the DNA. The data show about 170,000 clones, more than 75% seen once. CDR3 length: 15 amino acids. CDR1 is LNHDA, CDR2 SQIVND, per germline (reference sequence). Trimming left V 2 bases short and J 3 bases short, with 12 bases between. Specimen: peripheral blood. This receptor was identified in a woman aged 80 or older with COVID-19, enrolled during active disease. The chain uses TRBV19 and TRBJ2-3; D possibly corresponds to TRBD2 (6 bases). Here the CDR3 reads CASSINGGRTDTQYF. The CDR3, as DNA: TGTGCCAGTAGTATAAACGGGGGACGAACAGATACGCAGTATTTT.